These 24 T cell receptor beta chains came from one sample sequenced in a study of T cells in Graves' hyperthyroidism and ophthalmopathy. Researchers took RNA transcripts and amplified the TCR beta CDR3 regions from them. HTBI primers were employed in a first-round RT-PCR of the TCR CDR3. TCRdb analysed the multiplex PCR reads with MiXCR anew, one entry per CDR3 protein. The repertoire includes around 200,000 distinct CDR3 sequences, roughly 18% of them detected once, and about 45% sits in the top ten. The sequencing input was blood. These receptors originate from a man aged 40-55 years with Graves' hyperthyroidism.

As for this clonotype: A much larger clone lies one base from this, so it may be a read error. J is TRBJ2-7 and V is TRBV18; D is unclear. Germline V CDR1 and CDR2: KGHSH, LQKENI. CDR3 length: 15 amino acids. Deletions cut 2 bases from V and 6 bases from J, with 17 bases between. CDR3 protein: CASSPSAGDTCEQYF. Here the CDR3 DNA reads TGTGCCAGCTCACCATCGGCAGGTGACACCTGCGAGCAGTACTTC.

This clonotype was seen at least ten times. This rearrangement joins TRBV13 to TRBJ2-2; TRBD1 might be the D (6 bases). Germline loops: CDR1 PRHDT, CDR2 FYEKMQ (reference sequence). The germline V and J ends were trimmed by 2 bases and 4 bases, with 11 bases remaining between them. The CDR3 covers 15 residues. The CDR3 DNA is TGTGCCAGCAGCTTATTTGGGACAACCACCGGGGAGCTGTTTTTT. Protein sequence: CASSLFGTTTGELFF.

The sample holds many counts of this clonotype. The V gene is TRBV12-3 or TRBV12-4, the J gene TRBJ2-3, with 11 nucleotides matching TRBD2. Trimming took 7 bases from V and 0 from J; bases not matched to a gene: 3. There are 15 residues in the CDR3. CDR3 DNA sequence: TGTGCCAGCATGGTAGCGGGGGGGAGCACAGATACGCAGTATTTT. Translation gives CASMVAGGSTDTQYF.

At least ten counts were recorded for this clonotype. The chain has TRBV2 and TRBJ1-1; D uncertain. Germline V gene lookup returns CDR1 SNHLY and CDR2 FYNNEI. This CDR3 has 11 residues. The V and J ends lost 6 bases and 0 bases respectively, with 2 bases between them. CDR3 nucleotide sequence: TGTGCCAGCAGGATGAACACTGAAGCTTTCTTT. Translation gives CASRMNTEAFF.

In this sample, this clonotype turned up a few times. V gene TRBV6-2 or TRBV6-3 combines with J gene TRBJ1-6; no firm D call. Trimming removed 1 base at V and 7 bases at J, with 5 bases between. The CDR3 sequence is 13 residues long. The germline gives CDR1 MNHEY, CDR2 SVGEGT. The CDR3 loop is CASSYFPNSPLHF. The CDR3 nucleotides are TGTGCCAGCAGTTACTTCCCCAATTCACCCCTCCACTTT.

As concerns this clonotype: With a much larger clone just one base away, this may be a read error. The rearrangement joins TRBV20-1 to TRBJ2-3; possible D gene TRBD2, 7 bases. This CDR3 contains 18 residues. Germline V gene lookup returns CDR1 DFQATT and CDR2 SNEGSKA (reference sequence). V was trimmed by 0 bases and J by 2 bases, leaving 21 bases between them. The CDR3 DNA follows: TGCAGTGCTAGAGATCTCGAGAAGGGAGGGGGAATCACAGATACGCAGTATTTT. Translating gives CSARDLEKGGGITDTQYF.

This clonotype was counted many times. The rearrangement uses TRBV6-1 and TRBJ2-7; D gene ambiguous. Germline V CDR1 and CDR2: MNHNS, SASEGT. This CDR3 spans 11 amino acids. Between the trimmed V and J ends, which lost 6 bases and 6 bases, there was a span of 9 bases. CDR3 amino acids: CASRWSGEQYF. In DNA, the CDR3 is TGTGCCAGCAGGTGGTCGGGCGAGCAGTACTTC.

The V and J genes are TRBV19 and TRBJ2-5, with D possibly TRBD1 on 5 matching bases. The CDR3 runs 14 residues. The germline V gene has CDR1 LNHDA and CDR2 SQIVND (reference sequence). Trimming took 5 bases from V and 1 from J, leaving 11 bases between them. CDR3 bases: TGTGCCAGTAGTTCCGGACACCGCCAAGAGACCCAGTACTTC. Its translation: CASSSGHRQETQYF. Based on the CDR3 plus reference TRBV19 and TRBJ2-5, the full variable domain is DGGITQSPKYLFRKEGQNVTLSCEQNLNHDAMYWYRQDPGQGLRLIYYSQIVNDFQKGDIAEGYSVSREKKESFPLTVTSAQKNPTAFYLCASSSGHRQETQYFGPGTRLLVL.

This clonotype appeared a few times. This chain links TRBV20-1 with TRBJ1-6; 9 bases line up with TRBD1. CDR1 is DFQATT and CDR2 is SNEGSKA in the germline V gene (reference sequence). The CDR3 spans 16 residues. Unmatched junction bases numbered 10, after V lost 0 bases and J lost 10 bases. Here the CDR3 DNA reads TGCAGTGCTAGAGACGAACGACAGGGGGGAGAATCACCCCTCCACTTT. Translation gives CSARDERQGGESPLHF.

V usage is TRBV7-8 and J usage is TRBJ2-7, with 7 bases matching TRBD2. There are 17 residues in the CDR3. Looked up from germline, CDR1 is SGHVS and CDR2 is FQNEAQ. After removal of 3 bases from V and 7 bases from J, the junction contained 18 bases not matched to a gene. The CDR3: CASSFPGRREILREQYF. The CDR3 DNA sequence: TGTGCCAGCAGCTTTCCGGGAAGGCGGGAGATACTACGAGAGCAGTACTTC.

J is TRBJ2-2 and V is TRBV28; D may be TRBD2 (5 bases). This CDR3 contains 13 residues. Trimming shortened V by 3 bases and J by 8 bases, and 10 bases separated the two germline ends. Germline assignment: CDR1 MDHEN and CDR2 SYDVKM. The CDR3 sequence: CASSFAGEGELFF. CDR3 nucleotides: TGTGCCAGCAGTTTCGCGGGTGAAGGGGAGCTGTTTTTT.

This clonotype was found many times. The rearrangement uses TRBV11-2 and TRBJ1-1, with 8 bases identical to TRBD1. CDR3 length: 18 amino acids. Germline CDR1 is SGHAT and CDR2 is FQNNGV. V shed 5 bases, J shed 5 bases, and the junction held 19 bases outside the gene matches. CDR3 loop: CASSLGQGTVGARTEAFF. As DNA, the CDR3 is TGTGCCAGCAGCCTCGGACAGGGCACGGTCGGGGCTAGGACTGAAGCTTTCTTT.

The gene calls are TRBV2 and TRBJ1-3; the D is unclear. Trimming left V 6 bases short and J 0 bases short, with 9 bases between. The CDR3 runs to 14 residues. Germline V gene lookup returns CDR1 SNHLY and CDR2 FYNNEI. CDR3 amino acids: CASRETLSGNTIYF. CDR3 in DNA: TGTGCCAGCAGGGAGACACTCTCTGGAAACACCATATATTTT. The variable domain in full, with the rest retrieved from reference TRBV2 and TRBJ1-3, is EPEVTQTPSHQVTQMGQEVILRCVPISNHLYFYWYRQILGQKVEFLVSFYNNEISEKSEIFDDQFSVERPDGSNFTLKIRSTKLEDSAMYFCASRETLSGNTIYFGEGSWLTVV.

Ten or more counts support this clonotype. The rearrangement joins TRBV7-9 to TRBJ2-2, with D hard to call. V dropped 10 bases and J dropped 6 bases, with 15 bases sitting between them. Germline CDR1 and CDR2: SEHNR and FQNEAQ (reference sequence). The CDR3 has 13 amino acids. The CDR3 coding sequence is TGTGCCACCCTACTACCCAAACCCGGGGAGCTGTTTTTT. Translation gives CATLLPKPGELFF.

This clonotype was detected many times. The chain links TRBV25-1 to TRBJ2-5; TRBD1 might be the D (5 bases). CDR1 MGHDK and CDR2 SYGVNS come from the germline V gene. V was clipped by 4 bases and J by 3 bases, with 9 bases between them. The CDR3 is 13 amino acids. The CDR3, as DNA: TGTGCCAGCAGTGGCCAGGGAAAAGAGACCCAGTACTTC. Its translation is CASSGQGKETQYF.

In its sample, this clonotype was seen many times. This chain joins TRBV29-1 and TRBJ2-1; weak D call: TRBD2 (5 bases). The CDR3 totals 16 residues. CDR1 is SQVTM, CDR2 ANQGSEA, per germline. V shed 0 bases and J shed 2 bases, with 14 bases lying between them. The CDR3 DNA is TGCAGCGTTGAAGATCGCTCGGGGATCGCCTACAATGAGCAGTTCTTC. Its translation is CSVEDRSGIAYNEQFF.

This clonotype was detected only a few times. The rearrangement joins TRBV20-1 to TRBJ1-5, with D perhaps matching TRBD1 (5 bases). Trimming pared 6 bases from V and 4 bases from J, leaving 19 bases between. Germline V lookup: CDR1 DFQATT, CDR2 SNEGSKA (reference sequence). The CDR3 contains 15 residues. Here the CDR3 reads CSAQSGGPANQPQHF. The CDR3 DNA reads as TGCAGTGCCCAATCCGGGGGACCCGCTAATCAGCCCCAGCATTTT.

This clonotype was recorded at least ten times. The V call is TRBV24-1, the J call TRBJ1-2; D may be TRBD1 (6 bases). The V gene lost 3 bases and the J gene lost 4 bases, with 11 bases spanning the gap. Germline loops: CDR1 KGHDR, CDR2 SFDVKD. There are 14 residues in the CDR3. CDR3 nucleotide sequence: TGTGCCACCAGTGATCTCGACAGGAGCTATGGCTACACCTTC. It yields the protein CATSDLDRSYGYTF.

This clonotype appeared many times. The chain couples TRBV6-2 or TRBV6-3 to TRBJ1-1; 7 bases line up with TRBD1. V trimming: 6 bases; J trimming: 2 bases; junction bases outside the gene matches: 6. This CDR3 has 14 residues. Germline assignment: CDR1 MNHEY and CDR2 SVGEGT. In DNA form, the CDR3 reads TGTGCCAGCAGACTCCAGGGGGATAACACTGAAGCTTTCTTT. This encodes CASRLQGDNTEAFF.

This clonotype was detected only once. Written as DNA, the CDR3 is TGTGCCAGCAGCCAGACGGGACAGGGTGGTTCAGATACGCAGTATTTT. Its protein is CASSQTGQGGSDTQYF. The chain links TRBV7-3 to TRBJ2-3, with TRBD1 matching 9 bases. Germline CDR1 SGHTA, CDR2 FQGTGA. There are 16 residues in the CDR3. With 5 bases clipped from V and 4 bases from J, the junction kept 10 bases outside the gene matches.

The rearrangement links TRBV5-1 to TRBJ2-5, with 7 bases identical to TRBD1. There are 16 residues in the CDR3. Germline-derived CDR1 and CDR2 are SGHRS and YFSETQ. With V trimmed by 4 bases and J by 4 bases, 13 bases remained unmatched. The CDR3, as DNA: TGCGCCAGCAGCAGAGCCGGGACAGTCTCGCGAGAGACCCAGTACTTC. As protein: CASSRAGTVSRETQYF.

The chain links TRBV10-3 to TRBJ1-2, with 8 bases aligning to TRBD1. Germline V CDR1 and CDR2: ENHRY, SYGVKD. Trimming cost V 7 bases and J 8 bases; bases outside gene matches: 6. CDR3 size: 12 residues. In DNA form, the CDR3 reads TGTGCCATCACCAAGACAGGGGAGGGCTACACCTTC. It specifies CAITKTGEGYTF.

This clonotype was counted only a few times. This sequence joins TRBV20-1 and TRBJ2-4, with TRBD1 as a possible D gene (6 bases). Germline-derived CDR1 and CDR2 are DFQATT and SNEGSKA (reference sequence). The CDR3 covers 17 residues. Trimming cost V 1 base and J 0 bases, with 16 bases left between them. The CDR3 spells CSARAIRTALAKNIQYF. The CDR3 DNA sequence: TGCAGTGCTAGAGCCATACGGACAGCCCTAGCCAAAAACATTCAGTACTTC.

This clonotype was counted many times. CDR3 residues: CASSPMTGSSYEQYF. In DNA form, the CDR3 reads TGTGCCAGCTCACCGATGACAGGGAGCTCCTACGAGCAGTACTTC. The chain joins TRBV18 to TRBJ2-7; TRBD1 matches 7 bases. Germline-derived CDR1 and CDR2 are KGHSH and LQKENI. This CDR3 contains 15 residues. With V trimmed by 3 bases and J by 0 bases, 5 bases remained unmatched.